This T cell receptor (beta chain) was found in a study of Graves' ophthalmopathy and Graves' hyperthyroidism. This CDR3 comprises 16 residues. Germline assignment: CDR1 MNHEY and CDR2 SVGEGT. V lost 5 bases and J lost 6, with 23 bases in between. For repertoire sequencing, the TCR beta CDR3 regions were amplified from RNA transcripts. After a first-round RT-PCR with HTBI primers, a second-round multiplex PCR was run. TCRdb fed the multiplex PCR reads into MiXCR, producing one record per CDR3 protein. The data show around 340,000 distinct CDR3 sequences, roughly 16% seen once. Study findings and constraints: Most expanded thyroid clonotypes above 0.001 frequency also appeared in blood.

On this clonotype itself: The antigen is undetermined.

The sequenced sample consisted of peripheral blood. The chain couples TRBV6-2 or TRBV6-3 to TRBJ2-7; D is uncertain. The TCR sequence derives from an adult man with Graves' ophthalmopathy. The CDR3 sequence: CASSPKPGRKTVEQYF. The CDR3 DNA reads TGTGCCAGCAGTCCAAAACCCGGACGGAAGACTGTCGAGCAGTACTTC.